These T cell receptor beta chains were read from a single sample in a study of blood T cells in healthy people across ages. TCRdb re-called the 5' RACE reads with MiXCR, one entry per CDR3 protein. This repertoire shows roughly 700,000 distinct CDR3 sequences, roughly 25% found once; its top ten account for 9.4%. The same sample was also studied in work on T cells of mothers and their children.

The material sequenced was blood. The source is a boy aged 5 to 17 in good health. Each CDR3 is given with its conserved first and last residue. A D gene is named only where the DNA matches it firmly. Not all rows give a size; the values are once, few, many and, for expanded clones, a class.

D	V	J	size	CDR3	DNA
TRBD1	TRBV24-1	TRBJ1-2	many	CATSVGQGYGYTF	TGTGCCACCAGCGTGGGACAGGGGTATGGCTACACCTTC
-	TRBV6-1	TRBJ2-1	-	CASTIWTANNEQFF	TGTGCCAGCACTATTTGGACAGCCAACAATGAGCAGTTCTTC
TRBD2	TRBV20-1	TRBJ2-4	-	CSASRTSGENIQYF	TGCAGTGCTAGCAGGACTAGCGGGGAAAACATTCAGTACTTC
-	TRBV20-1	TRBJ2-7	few	CSAVDSYEQYF	TGCAGTGCCGTGGACAGCTACGAGCAGTACTTC
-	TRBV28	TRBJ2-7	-	CASSLGTNEQYF	TGTGCCAGCAGTTTAGGGACCAACGAGCAGTACTTC
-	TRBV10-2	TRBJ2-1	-	CASSDATRNEQFF	TGCGCCAGCAGTGACGCGACCAGAAATGAGCAGTTCTTC
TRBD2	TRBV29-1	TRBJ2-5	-	CSVLGSHKAGLETQYF	TGCAGCGTTTTAGGGTCCCACAAAGCGGGGTTAGAGACCCAGTACTTC
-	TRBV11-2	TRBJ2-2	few	CASSLDPVTGELFF	TGTGCCAGCAGCTTAGATCCCGTAACCGGGGAGCTGTTTTTT
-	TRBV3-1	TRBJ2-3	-	CASSRYRVADTQYF	TGTGCCAGCAGCCGATACAGGGTTGCAGATACGCAGTATTTT
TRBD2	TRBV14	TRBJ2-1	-	CASSRAGVRDEQFF	TGTGCCAGCAGCCGAGCGGGAGTGAGGGATGAGCAGTTCTTC
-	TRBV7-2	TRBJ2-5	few	CASSLTGRQYF	TGTGCCAGCAGCTTAACGGGACGGCAGTACTTC
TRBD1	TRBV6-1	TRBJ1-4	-	CASRKRTGVLNERLFF	TGTGCCAGCAGGAAAAGGACAGGGGTTCTTAATGAAAGACTGTTTTTT
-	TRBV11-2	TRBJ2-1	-	CASSYLSNVDEQFF	TGTGCCAGCAGCTATCTATCTAACGTGGATGAGCAGTTCTTC
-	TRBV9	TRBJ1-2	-	CASSVDTNYGYTF	TGTGCCAGCAGCGTAGACACGAACTATGGCTACACCTTC
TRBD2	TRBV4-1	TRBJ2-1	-	CASSQDQLAGEMNEQFF	TGCGCCAGCAGCCAAGATCAATTGGCGGGAGAGATGAATGAGCAGTTCTTC
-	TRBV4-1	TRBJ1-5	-	CASSQDRADNQPQHF	TGCGCCAGCAGCCAAGATCGGGCAGACAATCAGCCCCAGCATTTT
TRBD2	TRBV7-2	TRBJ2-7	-	CASSFKAGPYEQYF	TGTGCCAGCAGCTTCAAAGCGGGACCCTACGAGCAGTACTTC